This T cell receptor beta chain emerged from a study of cytomegalovirus exposure and HLA in healthy donors. Study at large: Some 87 million unique TCRs from HLA-typed donors were held in an early release of data. Study-wide findings and caveats: The later analysis indicated that the majority of CMV-associated TCR beta chains appeared HLA-restricted. TCR beta chains numbering more than 150 were designated cytomegalovirus-associated.

As for this clone: Its target is unknown.

PCR employed 60 Vbeta and 13 Jbeta primers. In the source study's methods: Unique TCR beta chains numbered around 80 million in a later analysis, with some 9.9 million shared. Profiling relied on immunoSEQ multiplex PCR, and the TCRdb table lists in-frame clones only, not all of them. For V, J and clone size, that table is used; D and trimming come from the DNA. Here the sample table reports around 150,000 clones. With 4 bases removed from V and 6 bases from J, the gap between germline ends came to 12 bases. In germline, CDR1 is MDHEN, CDR2 SYDVKM. The CDR3 loop spans 13 amino acids. Sequencing was done on a sample of PBMCs. This chain uses TRBV28 with TRBJ1-2; maybe TRBD1 (6 bases). The TCR sequence derives from a man under 40 in good health and CMV-seronegative. The chain's CDR3 is CASSSGVLDGYTF. CDR3 bases: TGTGCCAGCAGTTCAGGGGTTTTAGATGGCTACACCTTC.